This T cell receptor beta chain emerged from a study of T cell responses to AZD1222 COVID-19 vaccine. Looked up from germline, CDR1 is GTSNPN and CDR2 is SVGIG (reference sequence). CDR3 length: 15 residues. The germline V and J ends were trimmed by 1 base and 2 bases, with 9 bases remaining between them. TCRdb's table, derived via immunoSEQ multiplex PCR, lists solely in-frame clones and lacks some. The table lists about 90,000 clones, roughly 88% of them singletons, with 12% in the top ten. The sequence was collected from an adult who received the AZD1222 COVID-19 vaccine. The chain has TRBV30 and TRBJ2-6; D not resolved. The material sequenced was peripheral blood, taken 28 days after the second AZD1222 dose. CDR3 DNA sequence: TGTGCCTGGAGTGCCAAAGCACCTGGGGCCAACGTCCTGACTTTC. Translation: CAWSAKAPGANVLTF.